This record covers a single T cell receptor beta chain. The antigen remains unidentified. These data come from a study of identical twins. General study findings and limits: Within cord blood, abundant beta clonotypes carried fewer insertions, but memory repertoires showed no such trend.

TCRdb recomputed calls from the 5' RACE reads with MiXCR, one row per CDR3 protein. This sample has 400,000 to 550,000 distinct CDR3 sequences, with 20% to 25% found just once. This CDR3 is 11 amino acids long. V was pared by 8 bases and J by 5 bases, with 8 bases between. These records were also assigned to another study, of T cells expressing NK-cell markers. From that report: Seven of eight sequenced donors tested HCMV-seropositive; one tested seronegative. Top CD8+ clonotypes included the dominant CD3+CD56+NKG2C+ clonotypes in six donors. A handful of donors showed these clonotypes also leading the CD3+CD56-NKG2C+ fraction.

This chain connects TRBV12-3 or TRBV12-4 to TRBJ2-3; no firm D call. Sequencing input: CD4+ T cells sorted from blood. The sequence came from a woman aged 18-29 years in good health. The CDR3 protein is CASRVQDTQYF. The DNA of the CDR3 is TGTGCCAGCCGGGTCCAAGATACGCAGTATTTT.